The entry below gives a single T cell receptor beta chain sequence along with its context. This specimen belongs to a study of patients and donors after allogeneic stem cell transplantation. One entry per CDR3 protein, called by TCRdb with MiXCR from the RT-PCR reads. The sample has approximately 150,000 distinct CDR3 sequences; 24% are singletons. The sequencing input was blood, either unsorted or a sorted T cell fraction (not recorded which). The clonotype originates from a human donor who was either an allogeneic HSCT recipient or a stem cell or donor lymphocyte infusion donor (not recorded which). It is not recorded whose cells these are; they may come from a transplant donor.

In DNA, the CDR3 is TGTGCCAGCAGTTGGGGGTTTGCGGAGACCCAGTACTTC. As protein: CASSWGFAETQYF. This sequence joins TRBV27 and TRBJ2-5; D tentatively reads TRBD1 or TRBD2 (5 bases each). CDR1 and CDR2 from the germline V gene are MNHEY and SMNVEV (reference sequence). The CDR3 is 13 amino acids. The germline V and J ends were trimmed by 4 bases and 5 bases, with 11 bases remaining between them.